This TCR beta chain was obtained from a study of blood T cell repertoires in COVID-19. Study context: Some COVID-19 samples were acute and others convalescent; all came from the United States, Italy and Spain. Sample material is recorded as cDNA or gDNA derived from T cells, B-cell-depleted T cells, or PBMCs.

Original handling: The assay estimated nucleated cells by amplifying reference gene primers. Clones were sequenced by immunoSEQ multiplex PCR, and TCRdb holds only the in-frame ones, with some missing. Clone size and V and J calls were adopted from that table, with D and trimming inferred from the DNA. The sample contains more than 150,000 clones, approximately 87% of which appear only once. The CDR3 consists of 14 residues. J gave up 1 base and V 7 bases, and 6 bases lay outside the gene matches. CDR1 and CDR2 from the germline V gene are SNHLY and FYNNEI. This clone was recorded only once. The chain has TRBV2 and TRBJ1-2; 7 positions agree with TRBD1. The TCR comes from a man aged 65 to 79 with active or convalescent COVID-19. The sample taken for sequencing was peripheral blood. Here the CDR3 DNA reads TGTGCCAGCATTCCGGGACAGCGTAACTATGGCTACACCTTC. Amino acid sequence: CASIPGQRNYGYTF.